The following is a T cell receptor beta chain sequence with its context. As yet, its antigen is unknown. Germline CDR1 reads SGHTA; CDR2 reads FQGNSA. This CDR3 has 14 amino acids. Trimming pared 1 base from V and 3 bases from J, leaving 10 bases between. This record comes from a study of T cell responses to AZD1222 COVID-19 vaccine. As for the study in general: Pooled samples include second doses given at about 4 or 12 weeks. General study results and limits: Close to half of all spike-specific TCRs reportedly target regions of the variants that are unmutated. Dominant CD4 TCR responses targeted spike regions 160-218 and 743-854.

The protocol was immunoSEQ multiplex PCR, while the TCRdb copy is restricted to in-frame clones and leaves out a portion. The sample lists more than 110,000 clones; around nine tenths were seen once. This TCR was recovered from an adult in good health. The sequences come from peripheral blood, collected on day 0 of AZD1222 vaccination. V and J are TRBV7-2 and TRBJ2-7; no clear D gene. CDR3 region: CASSLVRTNYEQYF. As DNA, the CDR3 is TGTGCCAGCAGCTTAGTTAGAACCAACTACGAGCAGTACTTC.